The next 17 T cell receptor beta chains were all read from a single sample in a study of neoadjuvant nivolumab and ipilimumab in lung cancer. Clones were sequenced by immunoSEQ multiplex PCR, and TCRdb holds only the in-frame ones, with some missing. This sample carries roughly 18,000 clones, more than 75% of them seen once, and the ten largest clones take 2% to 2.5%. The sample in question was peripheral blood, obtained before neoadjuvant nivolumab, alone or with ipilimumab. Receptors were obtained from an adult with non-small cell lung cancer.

The CDR3 protein is CAWSVLRGSEAFF. CDR3 nucleotide sequence: TGTGCCTGGAGTGTACTACGGGGGTCTGAAGCTTTCTTT. The chain uses TRBV30 and TRBJ1-1, with D possibly being TRBD1 (5 bases). Germline assignment: CDR1 GTSNPN and CDR2 SVGIG (reference sequence). The CDR3 length is 13 residues. V lost 0 bases, J lost 6 bases, and 11 bases lay in between.

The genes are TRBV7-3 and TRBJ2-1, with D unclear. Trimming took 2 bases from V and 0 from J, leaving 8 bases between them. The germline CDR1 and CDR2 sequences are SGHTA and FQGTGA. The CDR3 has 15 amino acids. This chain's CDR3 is CASSLLSSSYNEQFF. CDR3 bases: TGTGCCAGCAGCTTATTGTCGAGCTCCTACAATGAGCAGTTCTTC.

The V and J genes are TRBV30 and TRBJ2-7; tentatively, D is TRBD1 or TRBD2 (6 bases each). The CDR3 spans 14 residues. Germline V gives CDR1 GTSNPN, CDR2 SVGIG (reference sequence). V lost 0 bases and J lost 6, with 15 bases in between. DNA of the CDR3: TGTGCCTGGAGTGTCCGGGGGCCTACGGGCGAGCAGTACTTC. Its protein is CAWSVRGPTGEQYF.

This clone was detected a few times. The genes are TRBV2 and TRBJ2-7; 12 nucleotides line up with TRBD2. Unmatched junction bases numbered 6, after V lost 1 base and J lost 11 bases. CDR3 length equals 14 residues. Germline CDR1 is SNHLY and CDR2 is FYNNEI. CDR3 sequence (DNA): TGTGCCAGCAGTGAAGATGGAACTAGCGGGAGGAAGTACTTC. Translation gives CASSEDGTSGRKYF. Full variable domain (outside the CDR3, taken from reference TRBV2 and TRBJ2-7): EPEVTQTPSHQVTQMGQEVILRCVPISNHLYFYWYRQILGQKVEFLVSFYNNEISEKSEIFDDQFSVERPDGSNFTLKIRSTKLEDSAMYFCASSEDGTSGRKYFGPGTRLTVT.

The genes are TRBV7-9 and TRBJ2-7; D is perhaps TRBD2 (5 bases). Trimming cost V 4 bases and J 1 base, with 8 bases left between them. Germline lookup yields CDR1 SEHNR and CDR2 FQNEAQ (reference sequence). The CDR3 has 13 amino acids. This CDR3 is CASSSRTSYEQYF. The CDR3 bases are TGTGCCAGCAGCTCCCGGACTTCCTACGAGCAGTACTTC.

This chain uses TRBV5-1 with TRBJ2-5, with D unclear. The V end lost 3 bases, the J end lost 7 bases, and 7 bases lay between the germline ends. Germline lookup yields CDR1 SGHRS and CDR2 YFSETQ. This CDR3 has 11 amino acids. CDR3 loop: CASSSEGTQYF. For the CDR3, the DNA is TGCGCCAGCAGCTCCGAAGGGACCCAGTACTTC.

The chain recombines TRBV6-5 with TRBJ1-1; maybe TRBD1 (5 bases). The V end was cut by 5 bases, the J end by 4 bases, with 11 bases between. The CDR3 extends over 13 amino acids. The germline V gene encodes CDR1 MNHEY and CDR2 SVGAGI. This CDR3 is CASSTGGGTEAFF. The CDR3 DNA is TGTGCCAGCAGTACTGGGGGGGGCACTGAAGCTTTCTTT.

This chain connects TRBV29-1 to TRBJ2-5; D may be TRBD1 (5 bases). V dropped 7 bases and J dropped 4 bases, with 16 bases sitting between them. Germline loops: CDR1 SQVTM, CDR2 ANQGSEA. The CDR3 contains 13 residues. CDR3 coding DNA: TGCAGCGCCCGAAGGGGCCAGGTAGAGACCCAGTACTTC. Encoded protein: CSARRGQVETQYF.

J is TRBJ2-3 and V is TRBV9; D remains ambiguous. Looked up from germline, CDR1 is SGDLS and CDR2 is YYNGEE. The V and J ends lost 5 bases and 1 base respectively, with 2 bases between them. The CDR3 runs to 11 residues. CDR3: CASSRTDTQYF. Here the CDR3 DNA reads TGTGCCAGCAGTCGCACAGATACGCAGTATTTT.

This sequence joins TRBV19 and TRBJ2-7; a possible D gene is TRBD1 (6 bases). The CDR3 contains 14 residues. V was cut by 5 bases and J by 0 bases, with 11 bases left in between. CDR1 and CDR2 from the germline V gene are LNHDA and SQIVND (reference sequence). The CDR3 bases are TGTGCCAGTAGTCCGGGACATCTCTCCTACGAGCAGTACTTC. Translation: CASSPGHLSYEQYF.

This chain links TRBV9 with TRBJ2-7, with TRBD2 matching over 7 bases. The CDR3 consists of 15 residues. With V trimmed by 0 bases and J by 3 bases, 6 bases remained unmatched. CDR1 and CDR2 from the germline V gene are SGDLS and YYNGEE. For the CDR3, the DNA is TGTGCCAGCAGCGTAGCCGGGGGGATGGGCTACGAGCAGTACTTC. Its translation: CASSVAGGMGYEQYF.

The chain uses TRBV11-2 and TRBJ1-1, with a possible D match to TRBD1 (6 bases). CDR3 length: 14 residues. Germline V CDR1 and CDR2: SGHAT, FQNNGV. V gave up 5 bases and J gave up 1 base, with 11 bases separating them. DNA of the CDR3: TGTGCCAGCAGCCCGCCGACAGGGAACACTGAAGCTTTCTTT. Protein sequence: CASSPPTGNTEAFF.

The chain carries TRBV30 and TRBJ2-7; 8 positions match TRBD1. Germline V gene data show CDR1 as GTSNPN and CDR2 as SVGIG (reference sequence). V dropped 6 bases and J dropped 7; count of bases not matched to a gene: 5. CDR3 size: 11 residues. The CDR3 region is CACQGAGEQYF. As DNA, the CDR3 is TGTGCCTGCCAGGGGGCGGGTGAGCAGTACTTC.

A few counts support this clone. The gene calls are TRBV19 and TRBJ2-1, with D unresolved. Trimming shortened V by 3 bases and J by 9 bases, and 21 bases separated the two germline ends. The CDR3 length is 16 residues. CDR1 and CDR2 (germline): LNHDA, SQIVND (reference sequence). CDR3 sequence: CASSMELGALRSEQFF. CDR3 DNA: TGTGCCAGTAGTATGGAGTTAGGAGCCCTACGGAGTGAGCAGTTCTTC.

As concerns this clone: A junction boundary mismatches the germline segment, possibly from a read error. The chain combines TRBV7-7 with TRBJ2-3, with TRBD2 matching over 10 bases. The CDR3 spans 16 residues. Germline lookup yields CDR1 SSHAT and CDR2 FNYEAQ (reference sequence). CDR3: CASSLTAGGPTDTQYF. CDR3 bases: TGTGCTAGCAGCTTAACAGCGGGAGGGCCGACAGATACGCAGTATTTT.

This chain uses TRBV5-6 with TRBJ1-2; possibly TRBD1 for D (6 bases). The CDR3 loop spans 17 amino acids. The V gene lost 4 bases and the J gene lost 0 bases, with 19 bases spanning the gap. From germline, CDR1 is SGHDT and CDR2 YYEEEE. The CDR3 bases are TGTGCCAGCAGCCATAGGAGGACAGCACTATCTAACTATGGCTACACCTTC. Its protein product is CASSHRRTALSNYGYTF.

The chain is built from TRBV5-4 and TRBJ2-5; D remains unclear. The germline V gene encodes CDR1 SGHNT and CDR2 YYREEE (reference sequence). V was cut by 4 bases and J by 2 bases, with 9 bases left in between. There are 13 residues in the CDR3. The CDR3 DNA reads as TGTGCCAGCAGCAAAAGTTCACAAGAGACCCAGTACTTC. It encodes CASSKSSQETQYF.